This T cell receptor (beta chain) was sequenced for a study of CD8+ T cells in alopecia areata. Study information: Treated patients took oral tofacitinib at 5 to 10 mg twice daily. Treatment with tofacitinib (6 to 18 months) was followed by 6 months off drug. Study-wide points: Tissue-resident alphabeta T cells belonging to normal skin likewise get sequenced within scalp specimens.

This clone was detected a few times. The antigen is unknown. Sequencing used cDNA as its template, made by extracting RNA and reverse transcribing it. TCRdb's table, derived via immunoSEQ multiplex PCR, lists solely in-frame clones and lacks some. The data contain about 150,000 clones, about 51% of them seen just once; the ten biggest clones take up roughly 19%. CDR1 is SGHVS, CDR2 FQNEAQ, per germline. The germline V and J ends were trimmed by 7 bases and 2 bases, with 16 bases remaining between them. The CDR3 loop spans 15 amino acids. From PBMCs, CD4+ and CD8+ T cells were sorted. The chain couples TRBV7-8 to TRBJ2-3; D is ambiguous. This sequence originates from a human donor with alopecia areata. The starting material was CD8+ T cells sorted from blood, obtained at week 0. The CDR3 is CASTPGVGHTDTQYF. Written as DNA, the CDR3 is TGTGCCAGCACCCCCGGAGTAGGCCACACAGATACGCAGTATTTT. The full variable domain, its missing parts supplied by reference TRBV7-8 and TRBJ2-3, is GAGVSQSPRYKVAKRGQDVALRCDPISGHVSLFWYQQALGQGPEFLTYFQNEAQLDKSGLPSDRFFAERPEGSVSTLKIQRTQQEDSAVYLCASTPGVGHTDTQYFGPGTRLTVL.